The 23 T cell receptor beta chains reported below all come from one sample, sequenced in a study of OX40 agonist ivuxolimab in advanced cancers. The method was immunoSEQ multiplex PCR; TCRdb's version includes in-frame clones alone and lacks a portion of them. The sample yields more than 35,000 clones, under 85% seen once. The specimen was CD4+ or CD8+ T cells sorted from blood, collected in a trial of the OX40 agonist ivuxolimab. The receptors were gathered from an adult with an advanced solid tumor such as melanoma, head and neck, liver or kidney cancer.

The rearrangement joins TRBV25-1 to TRBJ1-1; 8 bases map to TRBD1. Trimming removed 1 base from V and 11 bases from J; junction bases left unmatched: 9. The germline CDR1 and CDR2 sequences are MGHDK and SYGVNS. This CDR3 is 14 amino acids long. For the CDR3, the DNA is TGTGCCAGCAGTGAATGGGGCAGGGGGCCTGGGGCTTTCTTT. Residues: CASSEWGRGPGAFF.

The chain uses TRBV25-1 and TRBJ2-3; D is unclear. Deletions cut 5 bases from V and 2 bases from J, with 5 bases between. Germline CDR1 and CDR2: MGHDK and SYGVNS. CDR3 length: 12 amino acids. CDR3 DNA: TGTGCCAGCAGTCGGAACACAGATACGCAGTATTTT. Translating it yields CASSRNTDTQYF.

The chain links TRBV6-5 to TRBJ2-5, with unresolved D. The closer fit of TRBJ2-7 to the DNA end suggests the J call may be wrong. The CDR3 runs 13 residues. Germline-derived CDR1 and CDR2 are MNHEY and SVGAGI. The CDR3 sequence is CASSYAEAYEQYF. The CDR3 DNA sequence: TGTGCCAGCAGTTATGCAGAGGCCTACGAGCAGTACTTC.

CDR3 region: CASSSRGGSYEQYF. CDR3 in DNA: TGTGCCAGCAGCTCTAGAGGGGGGTCCTACGAGCAGTACTTC. V usage is TRBV13 and J usage is TRBJ2-7, with D tentatively TRBD1 or TRBD2 (6 bases each). Between the trimmed V and J ends, which lost 4 bases and 1 base, there was a span of 11 bases. The CDR3 consists of 14 residues. Germline V lookup: CDR1 PRHDT, CDR2 FYEKMQ (reference sequence).

The chain employs TRBV6-1 and TRBJ1-2, with unresolved D. Germline V gene sequence: CDR1 MNHNS, CDR2 SASEGT. The germline V and J ends were trimmed by 1 base and 3 bases, with 3 bases remaining between them. This CDR3 contains 12 residues. Here the CDR3 reads CASSEGDYGYTF. The CDR3 DNA follows: TGTGCCAGCAGTGAAGGCGACTATGGCTACACCTTC.

The chain joins TRBV4-2 to TRBJ2-1; 12 positions agree with TRBD2. The germline gives CDR1 LGHNA, CDR2 YNFKEQ. V lost 1 base, J lost 1 base, and 5 bases stayed unmatched. The CDR3 totals 18 residues. DNA of the CDR3: TGTGCCAGCAGCCAAGCTGCCGGGACTAGCGGGTCCTACAATGAGCAGTTCTTC. It specifies CASSQAAGTSGSYNEQFF.

The chain couples TRBV29-1 to TRBJ2-2, with TRBD2 as a possible D gene (6 bases). The V gene's germline CDR1 is SQVTM and CDR2 ANQGSEA. Trimming left V 6 bases short and J 3 bases short, with 17 bases between. The length of the CDR3 is 15 residues. In DNA, the CDR3 is TGCAGCGTGGGAGGACTAAGTTTGGACACCGGGGAGCTGTTTTTT. This gives the protein CSVGGLSLDTGELFF.

V is TRBV6-5 and J is TRBJ2-7; 7 nucleotides align to TRBD2. Looked up from germline, CDR1 is MNHEY and CDR2 is SVGAGI. J gave up 2 bases and V 0 bases, and 7 bases lay outside the gene matches. There are 16 residues in the CDR3. In DNA form, the CDR3 reads TGTGCCAGCAGTTACTCCCTCCTAGCGGAGGCCTACGAGCAGTACTTC. It is translated as CASSYSLLAEAYEQYF.

J is TRBJ2-7 and V is TRBV19; D unresolved. V dropped 4 bases and J dropped 3 bases, with 13 bases sitting between them. The CDR3 runs to 14 residues. Germline CDR1 and CDR2: LNHDA and SQIVND (reference sequence). Here the CDR3 DNA reads TGTGCCAGTAGTAACGTTGGCAGCTACTACGAGCAGTACTTC. Protein product: CASSNVGSYYEQYF.

By proportion, this clone is medium-sized. V is TRBV7-2 and J is TRBJ1-2, with D uncertain. Trimming shortened V by 3 bases and J by 2 bases, and 10 bases separated the two germline ends. CDR3 length: 14 residues. CDR1 is SGHTA and CDR2 is FQGNSA in the germline V gene. This chain's CDR3 is CASSFTWVNYGYTF. The CDR3 DNA sequence: TGTGCCAGCAGCTTTACATGGGTGAACTATGGCTACACCTTC.

This sequence joins TRBV7-9 and TRBJ2-1; 7 nucleotides line up with TRBD2. Germline-derived CDR1 and CDR2 are SEHNR and FQNEAQ (reference sequence). The CDR3 consists of 16 residues. J lost 8 bases, V lost 1 base, and 11 bases had no gene match. The CDR3 loop reads CASSLDPGGSIDEQFF. CDR3 coding DNA: TGTGCCAGCAGCTTAGATCCTGGCGGGAGTATCGATGAGCAGTTCTTC.

The V gene is TRBV2, the J gene TRBJ1-2; D is perhaps TRBD1 (5 bases). Trimming removed 6 bases from V and 8 bases from J, with 10 bases in between. This CDR3 is built from 11 residues. CDR1 and CDR2 from the germline V gene are SNHLY and FYNNEI. For the CDR3, the DNA is TGTGCCAGCAGCCAAGGGGTGGGCTACACCTTC. Amino acids: CASSQGVGYTF.

The table lists this clone with a few counts. The chain recombines TRBV7-6 with TRBJ1-5; D call uncertain. The CDR3 is made up of 14 amino acids. Germline CDR1 is SGHVS and CDR2 is FNYEAQ. V was trimmed by 5 bases and J by 3 bases, leaving 11 bases between them. The CDR3 protein is CASSPGPINQPQHF. DNA of the CDR3: TGTGCCAGCAGCCCCGGGCCGATCAATCAGCCCCAGCATTTT.

The rearrangement uses TRBV4-1 and TRBJ2-5; D is undetermined. V lost 0 bases and J lost 5, with 10 bases in between. Looked up from germline, CDR1 is MGHRA and CDR2 is YSYEKL. This CDR3 comprises 14 residues. Written as DNA, the CDR3 is TGCGCCAGCAGCCAAGATGCGGTTGGGGAGACCCAGTACTTC. Amino acid sequence: CASSQDAVGETQYF.

This sequence joins TRBV4-1 and TRBJ1-2; 12 nucleotides align to TRBD1. V shed 0 bases and J 4 bases; nucleotides not matched to a gene: 3. Germline V lookup: CDR1 MGHRA, CDR2 YSYEKL. The CDR3 sequence is 16 residues long. The CDR3 here is CASSQEGDRGLYGYTF. Here the CDR3 DNA reads TGCGCCAGCAGCCAAGAGGGGGACAGGGGGCTCTATGGCTACACCTTC.

This clone was observed once. The chain is built from TRBV30 and TRBJ2-2; a possible D gene is TRBD2 (6 bases). This CDR3 is built from 15 residues. The germline V gene encodes CDR1 GTSNPN and CDR2 SVGIG (reference sequence). Trimming cost V 4 bases and J 0 bases, with 12 bases left between them. DNA of the CDR3: TGTGCCTGGACCCCGGGAGCCGCGAACACCGGGGAGCTGTTTTTT. It encodes CAWTPGAANTGELFF. Full variable domain (outside the CDR3, taken from reference TRBV30 and TRBJ2-2): SQTIHQWPATLVQPVGSPLSLECTVEGTSNPNLYWYRQAAGRGLQLLFYSVGIGQISSEVPQNLSASRPQDRQFILSSKKLLLSDSGFYLCAWTPGAANTGELFFGEGSRLTVL.

V gene TRBV7-6 combines with J gene TRBJ2-1; 8 nucleotides line up with TRBD1. The CDR3 is 15 residues long. The V gene's germline CDR1 is SGHVS and CDR2 FNYEAQ. V dropped 5 bases and J dropped 2; count of bases not matched to a gene: 5. The DNA of the CDR3 is TGTGCCAGCAGCGCGCGGGACAGGCCCTACAATGAGCAGTTCTTC. Protein product: CASSARDRPYNEQFF.

A remark on this clone: The sample carries other DNA sequences with the same CDR3. The J gene is TRBJ2-5, the V gene TRBV9; 10 bases map to TRBD2. The CDR3 sequence is 15 residues long. Germline V lookup: CDR1 SGDLS, CDR2 YYNGEE. The trim removed 4 bases at V and 4 bases at J, leaving 7 bases unmatched. CDR3 sequence: CASSSSGGAGETQYF. CDR3 coding DNA: TGTGCCAGCAGCTCAAGCGGGGGGGCCGGAGAGACCCAGTACTTC.

The chain links TRBV28 to TRBJ2-3; D is unclear. The CDR3 contains 13 residues. Germline lookup yields CDR1 MDHEN and CDR2 SYDVKM. V dropped 5 bases and J dropped 4 bases, with 10 bases sitting between them. The CDR3: CASSSPSADTQYF. CDR3 DNA sequence: TGTGCCAGCAGTAGTCCGTCGGCAGATACGCAGTATTTT.

The chain uses TRBV7-9 and TRBJ2-6; D uncertain. V shed 1 base and J shed 0 bases, with 7 bases lying between them. This CDR3 is built from 16 residues. In germline, CDR1 is SEHNR, CDR2 FQNEAQ (reference sequence). In nucleotides, the CDR3 is TGTGCCAGCAGCTTAGTGGGAAGCTCTGGGGCCAACGTCCTGACTTTC. Its translation is CASSLVGSSGANVLTF.

The chain has TRBV10-3 and TRBJ1-3, with 9 nucleotides matching TRBD1. V lost 3 bases to trimming and J lost 8 bases; unmatched junction nucleotides: 5. The CDR3 totals 14 residues. Germline V lookup: CDR1 ENHRY, CDR2 SYGVKD. CDR3 nucleotides: TGTGCCATCAGTGACCGACAGGGGGAACACACCATATATTTT. This sequence encodes CAISDRQGEHTIYF.

The rearrangement links TRBV7-9 to TRBJ1-1; no definite D call. This CDR3 has 14 amino acids. Germline-derived CDR1 and CDR2 are SEHNR and FQNEAQ (reference sequence). Trimming shortened V by 5 bases and J by 1 base, and 11 bases separated the two germline ends. DNA of the CDR3: TGTGCCAGCAGCCGCCTGACTGCGAACACTGAAGCTTTCTTT. Translated, it gives CASSRLTANTEAFF.

The chain uses TRBV10-1 and TRBJ2-3; no clear D. V was cut by 2 bases and J by 2 bases, with 8 bases left in between. Germline V gene sequence: CDR1 WNHNN, CDR2 SYGVQD (reference sequence). This CDR3 is 14 amino acids long. The CDR3 DNA reads as TGCGCCAGCAGTGAGACAGCAGTCACAGATACGCAGTATTTT. It is translated as CASSETAVTDTQYF.